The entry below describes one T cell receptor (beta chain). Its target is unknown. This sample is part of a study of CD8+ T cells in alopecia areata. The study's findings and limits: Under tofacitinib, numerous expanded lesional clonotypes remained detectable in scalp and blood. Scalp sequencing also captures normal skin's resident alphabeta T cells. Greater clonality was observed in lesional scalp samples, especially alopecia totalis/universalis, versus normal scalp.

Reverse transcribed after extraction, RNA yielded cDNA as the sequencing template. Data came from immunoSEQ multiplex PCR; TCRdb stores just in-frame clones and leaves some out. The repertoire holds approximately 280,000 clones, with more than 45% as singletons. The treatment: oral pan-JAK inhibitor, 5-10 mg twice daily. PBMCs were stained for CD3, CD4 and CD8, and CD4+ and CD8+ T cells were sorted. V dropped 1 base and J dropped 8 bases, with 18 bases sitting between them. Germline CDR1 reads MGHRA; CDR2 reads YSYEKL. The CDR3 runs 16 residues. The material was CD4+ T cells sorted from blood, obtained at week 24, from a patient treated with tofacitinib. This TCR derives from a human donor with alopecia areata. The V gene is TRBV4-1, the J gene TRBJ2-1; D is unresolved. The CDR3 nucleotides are TGCGCCAGCAGCCAAGTAGATCTTATATCGTTTGATGAGCAGTTCTTC. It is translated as CASSQVDLISFDEQFF.